The 3 T cell receptor beta chains listed next were all sequenced from one sample in a study of T cells expressing NK-cell markers. TCRdb reprocessed the 5' RACE reads and stores each CDR3 protein as one record, lacking DNA. The sample includes about 460,000 distinct CDR3 sequences. Sequenced material: blood T cells: a sorted CD56 or NKG2C T cell subset, CD4+ or CD8+ T cells, or bulk PBMC T cells (not recorded which). The source is a woman in her fifties or sixties in good health.

The genes are TRBV4-1 and TRBJ1-4; TCRdb names TRBD1, which stays unverified in the absence of DNA. The CDR3 is 17 amino acids. Germline CDR1 reads MGHRA; CDR2 reads YSYEKL. CDR3: CASSQEGRGFTNEKLFF.

The chain couples TRBV5-1 to TRBJ2-2. CDR3 length equals 15 residues. CDR1 and CDR2 from the germline V gene are SGHRS and YFSETQ. This chain's CDR3 is CASRGDWTNTGELFF.

The V and J genes are TRBV30 and TRBJ2-3. The CDR3 contains 14 residues. Germline V gene sequence: CDR1 GTSNPN, CDR2 SVGIG (reference sequence). The CDR3 loop is CAWRLERVTDTQYF.